The 9 T cell receptor beta chains given below trace back to one sample, sequenced in a study of early stage breast cancer tumors. Here immunoSEQ multiplex PCR was the method, and the copy in TCRdb shows in-frame clones only, minus some. The sample holds 25,000 to 35,000 clones, about 80% seen once. What was sequenced was blood. The origin of the receptors is a person in their 60s with breast cancer.

The chain links TRBV30 to TRBJ2-1; 8 bases map to TRBD1. Trimming cost V 5 bases and J 7 bases; bases outside gene matches: 7. Germline V gives CDR1 GTSNPN, CDR2 SVGIG (reference sequence). This CDR3 has 13 amino acids. In DNA form, the CDR3 reads TGTGCCTGGTTTACAGGGGGGACTAATGAGCAGTTCTTC. Its protein is CAWFTGGTNEQFF.

The CDR3 nucleotides are TGTGCCAGCAGTCCGGACGGGCGGGAGGGCCTCCTTGGGTTAATTCCCAGCACAGATACGCAGTATTTT. This encodes CASSPDGREGLLGLIPSTDTQYF. The chain couples TRBV27 to TRBJ2-3; the match to TRBD2 covers 9 bases. The V segment lost 5 bases and the J segment 0 bases; nucleotides outside the gene matches: 27. Germline CDR1 MNHEY, CDR2 SMNVEV (reference sequence). The CDR3 consists of 23 residues.

This chain uses TRBV28 with TRBJ2-7; TRBD2 aligns across 9 bases. Unmatched junction bases numbered 12, after V lost 3 bases and J lost 3 bases. The CDR3 runs to 17 residues. The germline gives CDR1 MDHEN, CDR2 SYDVKM. The DNA for the CDR3 is TGTGCCAGCAGTTTTTGGGTAGTGACTAGCGGTTACTACGAGCAGTACTTC. As protein: CASSFWVVTSGYYEQYF.

The chain links TRBV27 to TRBJ1-5; TRBD1 might be the D (6 bases). Germline V gene lookup returns CDR1 MNHEY and CDR2 SMNVEV (reference sequence). CDR3 length: 18 residues. The V end was cut by 7 bases, the J end by 3 bases, with 25 bases between. The CDR3 region is CASTPRRVEGGDNQPQHF. CDR3 sequence (DNA): TGTGCCAGCACTCCCCGGAGGGTTGAAGGGGGGGACAATCAGCCCCAGCATTTT.

This clone was picked up a small number of times. V and J are TRBV30 and TRBJ2-7; 9 bases map to TRBD1. CDR1 and CDR2 from the germline V gene are GTSNPN and SVGIG (reference sequence). The CDR3 has 15 residues. The V and J ends lost 4 bases and 2 bases, in that order; junction bases with no gene match: 9. The CDR3 loop reads CAWTGLTGGTYEQYF. CDR3 bases: TGTGCCTGGACCGGCTTGACAGGGGGAACCTACGAGCAGTACTTC.

This rearrangement joins TRBV19 to TRBJ1-2; D is uncertain. CDR1 and CDR2 from the germline V gene are LNHDA and SQIVND (reference sequence). The CDR3 has 12 amino acids. Trimming cost V 8 bases and J 4 bases, with 11 bases left between them. The CDR3 sequence: CASGGPIYGYTF. The CDR3 nucleotides are TGTGCCAGTGGAGGGCCTATCTATGGCTACACCTTC.

This chain uses TRBV19 with TRBJ2-7; 10 nucleotides agree with TRBD1. Germline-derived CDR1 and CDR2 are LNHDA and SQIVND (reference sequence). The CDR3 has 16 amino acids. V lost 1 base to trimming and J lost 3 bases; unmatched junction nucleotides: 6. This CDR3 reads CASSIAGTGARYEQYF. The CDR3 nucleotides read TGTGCCAGTAGTATAGCGGGGACAGGGGCCCGCTACGAGCAGTACTTC.

This clone came up a few times. The chain couples TRBV30 to TRBJ2-1; TRBD1 matches at 10 bases. The CDR3 is made up of 13 amino acids. The J segment lost 8 bases and the V segment lost 3 bases, leaving 4 bases of the junction unmatched. Germline V gives CDR1 GTSNPN, CDR2 SVGIG (reference sequence). CDR3 sequence: CAWSLTGGDEQFF. The CDR3 DNA follows: TGTGCCTGGAGCCTGACAGGGGGCGATGAGCAGTTCTTC.

The rearrangement links TRBV28 to TRBJ2-2; D uncertain. CDR3 length equals 13 residues. V was trimmed by 8 bases and J by 1 base, leaving 8 bases between them. Germline values: CDR1 MDHEN, CDR2 SYDVKM. In DNA, the CDR3 is TGTGCCAGCGCAGACATGAACACCGGGGAGCTGTTTTTT. Encoded protein: CASADMNTGELFF.